Below are 14 T cell receptor beta chains sequenced from a single sample in a study of tumor-infiltrating lymphocytes in primary liver carcinoma. Synthesis of TCR beta cDNA was carried out from 500 ng total RNA with a constant-region primer. The TCR beta library was amplified through three nested multiplex PCR rounds in a modified ARM-PCR procedure. Two initial PCR rounds of around 10 cycles each paired TRBV1-TRBV30 forward primers with a C-beta reverse primer. One entry per CDR3 protein, called by TCRdb with MiXCR from the multiplex PCR reads. The sample consists of fewer than 350,000 distinct CDR3 sequences, approximately 65% of them appearing once. In addition to blood RNA drawn from unsorted whole blood, germline DNA was extracted. The specimen sequenced was peripheral blood. These receptors all come from a man aged 40-49 years with primary liver carcinoma and hepatitis B virus infection.

The rearrangement joins TRBV11-2 to TRBJ2-5, with D possibly being TRBD2 (5 bases). V lost 0 bases to trimming and J lost 5 bases, with 16 bases between them. This CDR3 contains 16 residues. Germline CDR1 SGHAT, CDR2 FQNNGV. CDR3 amino acids: CASSLDDTRLQETQYF. Here the CDR3 DNA reads TGTGCCAGCAGCTTAGATGATACTAGATTGCAGGAGACCCAGTACTTC. Combining the CDR3 with reference TRBV11-2 and TRBJ2-5 gives the whole variable domain EAGVAQSPRYKIIEKRQSVAFWCNPISGHATLYWYQQILGQGPKLLIQFQNNGVVDDSQLPKDRFSAERLKGVDSTLKIQPAKLEDSAVYLCASSLDDTRLQETQYFGPGTRLLVL.

The rearrangement uses TRBV30 and TRBJ2-6; D is possibly TRBD1 (6 bases). The CDR3 extends over 16 amino acids. Between the trimmed V and J ends, which lost 7 bases and 0 bases, there was a span of 16 bases. Germline V gene lookup returns CDR1 GTSNPN and CDR2 SVGIG (reference sequence). Here the CDR3 reads CASPETGASGANVLTF. CDR3 nucleotide sequence: TGTGCCTCCCCCGAGACAGGAGCCTCTGGGGCCAACGTCCTGACTTTC.

Worth noting for this clonotype: This sequence may be a read error, since a much larger clone differs from it by one base. V gene TRBV14 combines with J gene TRBJ1-4; D not resolved. The CDR3 has 13 residues. Germline V gives CDR1 SGHDN, CDR2 FVKESK. Trimming took 6 bases from V and 8 from J, leaving 13 bases between them. The CDR3 DNA reads as TGTGCCAGCAGTCCCAGCTTCCGGGAAAAACTGTTTTTT. Translating it yields CASSPSFREKLFF.

This clonotype was seen a few times. The chain uses TRBV28 and TRBJ1-5; the D gene is possibly TRBD1 (6 bases). The CDR3 consists of 14 residues. Trimming pared 2 bases from V and 6 bases from J, leaving 11 bases between. In germline, CDR1 is MDHEN, CDR2 SYDVKM. The DNA of the CDR3 is TGTGCCAGCAGTTTACAGGGGAATAGTCAGCCCCAGCATTTT. Residues: CASSLQGNSQPQHF.

This clonotype has ten or more counts. The chain joins TRBV6-5 to TRBJ2-3; 9 bases align to TRBD2. The CDR3 sequence is 17 residues long. The germline gives CDR1 MNHEY, CDR2 SVGAGI. Trimming took 5 bases from V and 5 from J; bases not matched to a gene: 14. In DNA form, the CDR3 reads TGTGCCAGCAGTACCACAAGGGTAGCGGGAGAGGGAGATACGCAGTATTTT. This encodes CASSTTRVAGEGDTQYF.

Regarding this clonotype: One base away lies a much larger clone, so this may be a sequencing read error. This chain connects TRBV4-3 to TRBJ2-1; 7 bases fit TRBD1. Germline assignment: CDR1 LGHNA and CDR2 YSLEER. The CDR3 length is 16 residues. CDR3 in DNA: TGCGCCAGCAGCCGAGAACCGGGACAGCTCTACAATGTGCAGTTCTTC. Translation gives CASSREPGQLYNVQFF.

Of note for this clonotype: The junction departs from germline at one end; a sequencing error may be responsible. The chain recombines TRBV6-1 with TRBJ1-6; no reliable D call. This CDR3 spans 12 amino acids. Germline CDR1 is MNHNS and CDR2 is SASEGT. DNA of the CDR3: TGTGACAGCACGGACTATAATTCACCCCTCCACTTT. Translating it yields CDSTDYNSPLHF.

A remark on this clonotype: Being one base from a much bigger clone, this may be a read error. The chain employs TRBV6-5 and TRBJ2-2; D not resolved. This CDR3 is built from 16 residues. Germline V gene sequence: CDR1 MNHEY, CDR2 SVGAGI. V dropped 4 bases and J dropped 7 bases, with 19 bases sitting between them. Here the CDR3 reads CASSFVPAQNYGELFF. Written as DNA, the CDR3 is TGTGCCAGCAGTTTCGTCCCGGCACAGAATTACGGGGAGCTGTTTTTT.

This clonotype has only one observation. One base away lies a much larger clone, so this may be a sequencing read error. The chain joins TRBV6-5 to TRBJ1-1, with D unclear. CDR3 length equals 13 residues. Per the germline V gene, CDR1 is MNHEY and CDR2 is SVGAGI. The CDR3 sequence: CASSYTGSAEALF. The CDR3 region has the DNA TGTGCCAGCAGTTACACTGGCAGCGCTGAAGCTCTCTTT.

As concerns this clonotype: Given a much more abundant clone one base away, this may be a read error. V is TRBV29-1 and J is TRBJ2-7; 9 bases fit TRBD1. The CDR3 contains 16 residues. CDR1 is SQVTM and CDR2 is ANQGSEA in the germline V gene. Trimming cost V 4 bases and J 2 bases; bases outside gene matches: 12. CDR3 in amino acids: CSVVASGTGSPYEQYF. The CDR3, as DNA: TGCAGCGTTGTGGCTTCCGGGACAGGGAGTCCCTACGAGCAGTACTTC.

Concerning this clonotype itself: This may be a read error: a much more frequent sequence differs by one nucleotide. This chain uses TRBV6-1 with TRBJ1-2; TRBD1 matches 9 bases. V lost 8 bases to trimming and J lost 8 bases; unmatched junction nucleotides: 6. Germline CDR1 MNHNS, CDR2 SASEGT. The CDR3 runs to 12 residues. The CDR3: CASGTGNRGYTF. DNA for the CDR3: TGTGCCAGCGGGACAGGGAATAGGGGCTACACCTTC.

With regard to this clonotype: At one of its ends the junction is not consistent with the germline gene, which may arise from a read error. The chain is built from TRBV5-1 and TRBJ2-3, with D perhaps TRBD1 or TRBD2 (5 bases each). The CDR3 extends over 16 amino acids. From germline, CDR1 is SGHRS and CDR2 YFSETQ. Here the CDR3 DNA reads TGCGTCAGCAGCTTGGAGGTGGGGCAGACCACAGATACGCAGTATTTT. It is translated as CVSSLEVGQTTDTQYF.

This sequence joins TRBV28 and TRBJ2-7, with 7 nucleotides matching TRBD1. Germline CDR1 reads MDHEN; CDR2 reads SYDVKM. The CDR3 sequence is 16 residues long. V lost 2 bases and J lost 0; bases outside the gene matches: 7. The CDR3 region has the DNA TGTGCCAGCAGTTTAGACAGGGATCTTGTCTCCTACGAGCAGTACTTC. Its protein product is CASSLDRDLVSYEQYF.

The table lists this clonotype with many counts. The V and J genes are TRBV11-2 and TRBJ2-3; unclear D gene. Germline values: CDR1 SGHAT, CDR2 FQNNGV. There are 12 residues in the CDR3. V was pared by 1 base and J by 5 bases, with 4 bases between. The CDR3: CASSLGVDTQYF. In DNA form, the CDR3 reads TGTGCCAGCAGCTTAGGTGTAGATACGCAGTATTTT.